These 28 T cell receptor beta chains were sequenced from one sample in a study of T cell responses to AZD1222 COVID-19 vaccine. Data came from immunoSEQ multiplex PCR; TCRdb stores just in-frame clones and leaves some out. The table records some 120,000 clones, more than 65% of them present only once. The sample here was peripheral blood, taken 28 days after the second AZD1222 dose. The receptors originated from an adult who received the AZD1222 COVID-19 vaccine.

V usage is TRBV19 and J usage is TRBJ2-1; the match to TRBD2 covers 8 bases. V was clipped by 8 bases and J by 6 bases; unmatched bases: 9. This CDR3 is 14 amino acids long. Germline lookup yields CDR1 LNHDA and CDR2 SQIVND (reference sequence). The CDR3 protein is CASGRVGGVNEQFF. Written as DNA, the CDR3 is TGTGCCAGTGGTCGCGTCGGGGGGGTCAATGAGCAGTTCTTC.

This CDR3 reads CASSSGQGALGYTF. CDR3 nucleotide sequence: TGTGCCAGCAGCTCGGGACAGGGGGCTTTAGGCTACACCTTC. V is TRBV3-1 (or the pseudogene TRBV3-2) and J is TRBJ1-2; TRBD1 matches 12 bases. CDR3 length: 14 amino acids. V was clipped by 5 bases and J by 8 bases; unmatched bases: 6. In germline, CDR1 is LGHDT, CDR2 YNNKEL (reference sequence).

This clone was detected many times. The chain carries TRBV20-1 and TRBJ2-1, with 11 bases lining up with TRBD2. The length of the CDR3 is 17 residues. Germline V CDR1 and CDR2: DFQATT, SNEGSKA (reference sequence). V lost 3 bases, J lost 5 bases, and 12 bases stayed unmatched. In DNA, the CDR3 is TGCAGTGCTAGTCAATCTAGCGGGGGGTCTAAGAACAATGAGCAGTTCTTC. Residues: CSASQSSGGSKNNEQFF.

The chain recombines TRBV7-2 with TRBJ1-2; D ambiguous. CDR3 size: 15 residues. V dropped 5 bases and J dropped 4 bases, with 17 bases sitting between them. Germline lookup yields CDR1 SGHTA and CDR2 FQGNSA. Written as DNA, the CDR3 is TGTGCCAGCAGCCCCATCATCCAAGCGACCTATGGCTACACCTTC. As protein: CASSPIIQATYGYTF.

The chain combines TRBV4-3 with TRBJ2-1; D is perhaps TRBD1 or TRBD2 (6 bases each). Germline values: CDR1 LGHNA, CDR2 YSLEER. V was trimmed by 2 bases and J by 5 bases, leaving 16 bases between them. The CDR3 contains 16 residues. The CDR3 is CASSQWRGSENNEQFF. The CDR3 nucleotides read TGCGCCAGCAGCCAATGGAGGGGGTCAGAAAACAATGAGCAGTTCTTC.

This clone has just a few counts. The chain uses TRBV5-4 and TRBJ1-2, with unresolved D. Germline V gives CDR1 SGHNT, CDR2 YYREEE (reference sequence). The CDR3 is 13 amino acids. V lost 4 bases and J 2 bases, leaving 9 bases between the germline ends. CDR3 region: CASSPDHNYGYTF. The CDR3 DNA sequence: TGTGCCAGCAGCCCGGACCACAACTATGGCTACACCTTC.

This clone showed up just once. The chain recombines TRBV9 with TRBJ1-2, with 7 nucleotides matching TRBD1. The V gene end was trimmed by 3 bases and the J gene end by 8 bases; junction bases not matched to a gene: 4. CDR3 size: 12 residues. Germline CDR1 reads SGDLS; CDR2 reads YYNGEE. The CDR3 bases are TGTGCCAGCAGCGGTACAGGGGTCGGCTACACCTTC. Protein product: CASSGTGVGYTF.

This clone was observed once. The genes are TRBV28 and TRBJ2-7; D may be TRBD1 (5 bases). Germline V gene sequence: CDR1 MDHEN, CDR2 SYDVKM. The CDR3 extends over 12 amino acids. V lost 5 bases and J 9 bases, leaving 14 bases between the germline ends. In nucleotides, the CDR3 is TGTGCCAGCAGTCTGACCCCGCAGGGGCAGTACTTC. This encodes CASSLTPQGQYF.

The chain uses TRBV5-1 and TRBJ1-6; D is unclear. This CDR3 spans 13 amino acids. The germline V gene has CDR1 SGHRS and CDR2 YFSETQ. Between the trimmed V and J ends, which lost 2 bases and 9 bases, there was a span of 9 bases. CDR3 protein: CASSFGSGSPLHF. DNA for the CDR3: TGCGCCAGCAGCTTTGGGTCCGGTTCACCCCTCCACTTT.

The rearrangement uses TRBV28 and TRBJ2-1; D is perhaps TRBD2 (8 bases). CDR1 MDHEN and CDR2 SYDVKM come from the germline V gene. V lost 6 bases to trimming and J lost 0 bases, with 24 bases between them. This CDR3 contains 19 residues. The CDR3 loop reads CASRRTGVVAGSSYNEQFF. The CDR3 DNA follows: TGTGCCAGCAGACGAACAGGGGTGGTAGCGGGGAGCTCCTACAATGAGCAGTTCTTC.

The rearrangement links TRBV5-1 to TRBJ1-2; no reliable D call. Germline CDR1 and CDR2: SGHRS and YFSETQ. Trimming cost V 0 bases and J 2 bases, with 11 bases left between them. CDR3 length: 15 amino acids. CDR3: CASSLGQAKNYGYTF. In DNA form, the CDR3 reads TGCGCCAGCAGCTTGGGTCAGGCCAAGAACTATGGCTACACCTTC. Filled out from reference TRBV5-1 and TRBJ1-2, the complete variable domain reads KAGVTQTPRYLIKTRGQQVTLSCSPISGHRSVSWYQQTPGQGLQFLFEYFSETQRNKGNFPGRFSGRQFSNSRSEMNVSTLELGDSALYLCASSLGQAKNYGYTFGSGTRLTVV.

This chain joins TRBV2 and TRBJ2-2; 10 bases are a match to TRBD1. The CDR3 has 16 residues. The J segment lost 5 bases and the V segment lost 6 bases, leaving 9 bases of the junction unmatched. The germline gives CDR1 SNHLY, CDR2 FYNNEI. CDR3 sequence reads: CASRVGTGVGTGELFF. In DNA form, the CDR3 reads TGTGCCAGCAGGGTCGGGACAGGGGTCGGGACCGGGGAGCTGTTTTTT. Complete variable domain (other parts from reference TRBV2 and TRBJ2-2): EPEVTQTPSHQVTQMGQEVILRCVPISNHLYFYWYRQILGQKVEFLVSFYNNEISEKSEIFDDQFSVERPDGSNFTLKIRSTKLEDSAMYFCASRVGTGVGTGELFFGEGSRLTVL.

The genes are TRBV2 and TRBJ2-1; D unclear. V was pared by 4 bases and J by 7 bases, with 8 bases between. Germline CDR1 SNHLY, CDR2 FYNNEI. This CDR3 spans 12 amino acids. CDR3 in amino acids: CASSVSWNEQFF. CDR3 nucleotides: TGTGCCAGCAGTGTCTCGTGGAATGAGCAGTTCTTC.

The chain is built from TRBV10-3 and TRBJ2-3; the match to TRBD2 covers 7 bases. V trimming: 0 bases; J trimming: 1 base; junction bases outside the gene matches: 4. The CDR3 sequence is 16 residues long. Germline assignment: CDR1 ENHRY and CDR2 SYGVKD. DNA of the CDR3: TGTGCCATCAGTGAGTCGGCCGCGGGGGGCACAGATACGCAGTATTTT. Translating it yields CAISESAAGGTDTQYF.

The V call is TRBV7-2, the J call TRBJ2-1, with 7 bases identical to TRBD1. The CDR3 extends over 17 amino acids. V lost 2 bases and J lost 4; bases outside the gene matches: 11. CDR1 SGHTA and CDR2 FQGNSA come from the germline V gene. The CDR3 reads CASSLSSLTQGYNEQFF. CDR3 DNA: TGTGCCAGCAGCTTATCATCGTTAACACAGGGGTACAATGAGCAGTTCTTC.

The V and J genes are TRBV7-2 and TRBJ1-4, with D unresolved. Trimming took 3 bases from V and 4 from J, leaving 6 bases between them. The CDR3 covers 13 residues. Germline CDR1 SGHTA, CDR2 FQGNSA. CDR3 in amino acids: CASSFGDNEKLFF. The CDR3 DNA reads TGTGCCAGCAGCTTTGGGGATAATGAAAAACTGTTTTTT.

Here the CDR3 reads CATHGHGEETQYF. Here the CDR3 DNA reads TGTGCCACCCATGGGCACGGCGAAGAGACCCAGTACTTC. The chain has TRBV24-1 and TRBJ2-5; no definite D call. Germline V gene data show CDR1 as KGHDR and CDR2 as SFDVKD. Trimming left V 9 bases short and J 3 bases short, with 13 bases between. This CDR3 is 13 amino acids long.

The CDR3 is CASSPLSGRRDEKLFF. In DNA form, the CDR3 reads TGTGCCAGCAGCCCATTGTCCGGCAGGCGGGATGAAAAACTGTTTTTT. The rearrangement links TRBV28 to TRBJ1-4; D gene ambiguous. The germline V and J ends were trimmed by 6 bases and 6 bases, with 20 bases remaining between them. CDR3 length: 16 amino acids. Germline V lookup: CDR1 MDHEN, CDR2 SYDVKM.

The chain combines TRBV7-9 with TRBJ2-2, with TRBD1 identical over 8 bases. From germline, CDR1 is SEHNR and CDR2 FQNEAQ (reference sequence). CDR3 length: 16 amino acids. After removal of 2 bases from V and 2 bases from J, the junction contained 4 bases not matched to a gene. CDR3 nucleotides: TGTGCCAGCAGCTTAACCAGGGGGCTCAACACCGGGGAGCTGTTTTTT. This gives the protein CASSLTRGLNTGELFF.

The CDR3 sequence: CASSQDRLPTEAFF. For the CDR3, the DNA is TGCGCCAGCAGCCAAGACAGGCTCCCCACTGAAGCTTTCTTT. The rearrangement links TRBV4-3 to TRBJ1-1, with D unresolved. The germline V gene encodes CDR1 LGHNA and CDR2 YSLEER. This CDR3 has 14 residues. The V end was cut by 0 bases, the J end by 4 bases, with 9 bases between.

The V gene is TRBV25-1, the J gene TRBJ2-3, with a tentative D call TRBD1 (5 bases). CDR1 is MGHDK and CDR2 is SYGVNS in the germline V gene. Trimming pared 2 bases from V and 13 bases from J, leaving 13 bases between. CDR3 length: 12 residues. DNA for the CDR3: TGTGCCAGCAGTGAAGAAGGGGTGAGGAAGTATTTT. Translation: CASSEEGVRKYF.

J is TRBJ2-5 and V is TRBV10-3, with 9 bases fitting TRBD1. This CDR3 region has 15 residues. J was trimmed by 4 bases and V by 0 bases; bases with no gene match: 3. Germline loops: CDR1 ENHRY, CDR2 SYGVKD. CDR3 in DNA: TGTGCCATCAGTGAGTCCGTGGACAGGGGAGAGACCCAGTACTTC. Translating it yields CAISESVDRGETQYF.

V is TRBV6-5 and J is TRBJ2-1; 7 nucleotides align to TRBD2. The CDR3 consists of 14 residues. Germline V gene sequence: CDR1 MNHEY, CDR2 SVGAGI. Unmatched junction bases numbered 2, after V lost 3 bases and J lost 3 bases. DNA of the CDR3: TGTGCCAGCAGTTATAGCGGGTTCTACAATGAGCAGTTCTTC. Translating it yields CASSYSGFYNEQFF.

This chain joins TRBV25-1 and TRBJ2-3, with D perhaps TRBD1 (5 bases). This CDR3 comprises 17 residues. The V end was cut by 1 base, the J end by 6 bases, with 20 bases between. Germline assignment: CDR1 MGHDK and CDR2 SYGVNS. Here the CDR3 reads CASSESQPQQAPDTQYF. The CDR3, as DNA: TGTGCCAGCAGTGAATCTCAACCTCAACAGGCCCCGGATACGCAGTATTTT.

The J gene is TRBJ2-2, the V gene TRBV10-3; D is perhaps TRBD1 (6 bases). There are 14 residues in the CDR3. The germline V and J ends were trimmed by 6 bases and 4 bases, with 12 bases remaining between them. Germline V gene sequence: CDR1 ENHRY, CDR2 SYGVKD. This CDR3 reads CAIRRAGVTGELFF. CDR3 in DNA: TGTGCCATCAGGCGGGCAGGGGTCACCGGGGAGCTGTTTTTT.

This chain uses TRBV10-1 with TRBJ2-5; unclear D gene. V was trimmed by 2 bases and J by 1 base, leaving 11 bases between them. The CDR3 runs 15 residues. Germline CDR1 and CDR2: WNHNN and SYGVQD (reference sequence). The CDR3 is CASSETVVGQETQYF. The CDR3 coding sequence is TGCGCCAGCAGTGAGACGGTGGTAGGCCAAGAGACCCAGTACTTC.

The chain has TRBV3-1 (or the pseudogene TRBV3-2) and TRBJ2-4; 8 bases line up with TRBD2. V gave up 4 bases and J gave up 6 bases; unmatched junction bases: 8. The CDR3 runs to 15 residues. Germline CDR1 reads LGHDT; CDR2 reads YNNKEL (reference sequence). The CDR3 bases are TGTGCCAGCAGCCCCGCGGGGGGCGGGGGAAACATTCAGTACTTC. As protein: CASSPAGGGGNIQYF.

This chain connects TRBV5-1 to TRBJ1-1; a weak D match, TRBD1 (5 bases). Looked up from germline, CDR1 is SGHRS and CDR2 is YFSETQ. V lost 2 bases and J lost 1, with 9 bases in between. This CDR3 region has 14 residues. The CDR3 reads CASSFDGGNTEAFF. CDR3 DNA sequence: TGCGCCAGCAGCTTTGACGGGGGGAACACTGAAGCTTTCTTT.